The entry below describes one T cell receptor (beta chain). Its target is unknown. TCRdb reprocessed the multiplex PCR reads with MiXCR, giving one entry per CDR3 protein. Found here are over 250,000 distinct CDR3 sequences, about 33% of them singletons; the top ten hold around 1%. This CDR3 contains 16 residues. Germline values: CDR1 DFQATT, CDR2 SNEGSKA (reference sequence). V shed 5 bases and J 3 bases; nucleotides not matched to a gene: 7. Breast cancer patients provided tissue from their axillary draining lymph nodes. These data come from a study of breast tumors, draining lymph nodes, adjacent tissues. Notes on the study in general: Tumors had less TCR diversity than lymph nodes, more than nontumor tissue. Most tumor T cells seemingly derive from lymph node, then expand in tumor.

This TCR came from a female donor with breast cancer. Some clones in this sample may be carry-over from other donors' samples. V usage is TRBV20-1 and J usage is TRBJ2-2; 12 bases align to TRBD2. Sequences were obtained from axillary lymph node tissue. CDR3 in amino acids: CSAPGTSGSYTGELFF. CDR3 DNA: TGCAGTGCTCCCGGGACTAGCGGGTCATACACCGGGGAGCTGTTTTTT.